The 18 T cell receptor beta chains given below trace back to one sample, sequenced in a study of shared clonotypes between healthy human individuals. Data came from immunoSEQ multiplex PCR; TCRdb stores just in-frame clones and leaves some out. The sample lists some 500,000 clones, roughly 95% occurring once. Material: naive CD4+ T cells sorted from blood. The subset was: CD45RA+ positively selected. These receptors were collected from a woman in her twenties or thirties in good health.

This clone was observed once. The genes are TRBV6-4 and TRBJ1-4, with 8 positions matching TRBD1. The CDR3 runs 13 residues. The V segment lost 4 bases and the J segment 8 bases; nucleotides outside the gene matches: 3. Germline loops: CDR1 MRHNA, CDR2 SNTAGT. The CDR3 protein is CASSADRGEKLFF. CDR3 in DNA: TGTGCCAGCAGTGCTGACAGGGGAGAAAAACTGTTTTTT.

The chain recombines TRBV4-2 with TRBJ2-7; a weak D match, TRBD2 (6 bases). Germline V CDR1 and CDR2: LGHNA, YNFKEQ. The V and J ends lost 2 bases and 2 bases respectively, with 19 bases between them. The CDR3 consists of 17 residues. The CDR3 sequence is CASSQNPLAGFTYEQYF. The CDR3 DNA reads as TGTGCCAGCAGCCAAAATCCCCTCGCGGGATTTACCTACGAGCAGTACTTC.

The J gene is TRBJ1-6, the V gene TRBV4-1; 9 nucleotides match TRBD1. Germline V CDR1 and CDR2: MGHRA, YSYEKL. With 2 bases clipped from V and 7 bases from J, the junction kept 9 bases outside the gene matches. The CDR3 runs 17 residues. The CDR3 DNA reads as TGCGCCAGCAGCCAATTTGGGAGGACAGGGGTGAATTCACCCCTCCACTTT. Translation gives CASSQFGRTGVNSPLHF.

The chain couples TRBV2 to TRBJ1-2; tentatively, D is TRBD1 (5 bases). The ends were cut back, 0 bases at V and 8 bases at J, with 16 bases in the middle. The CDR3 contains 15 residues. Per the germline V gene, CDR1 is SNHLY and CDR2 is FYNNEI. CDR3 DNA: TGTGCCAGCAGTGAAGCGGGGTTCCTTTCAGGGGGCTACACCTTC. It codes for CASSEAGFLSGGYTF.

This clone was found once. This chain joins TRBV6-1 and TRBJ2-2; TRBD2 aligns across 12 bases. This CDR3 comprises 15 residues. With 6 bases clipped from V and 5 bases from J, the junction kept 4 bases outside the gene matches. CDR1 is MNHNS and CDR2 is SASEGT in the germline V gene. In nucleotides, the CDR3 is TGTGCCAGCAGCTTGCTAGCGGGAGGGACCGGGGAGCTGTTTTTT. Translating gives CASSLLAGGTGELFF.

The genes are TRBV27 and TRBJ1-1; maybe TRBD1 (5 bases). The germline V and J ends were trimmed by 4 bases and 3 bases, with 9 bases remaining between them. Germline-derived CDR1 and CDR2 are MNHEY and SMNVEV (reference sequence). The CDR3 spans 13 residues. CDR3 coding DNA: TGTGCCAGCAGTTGGGGGTGGGACACTGAAGCTTTCTTT. This encodes CASSWGWDTEAFF.

As regards this clone: Other DNA sequences within the sample encode an identical CDR3. This rearrangement joins TRBV6-5 to TRBJ1-1; D call uncertain. The CDR3 has 11 amino acids. V lost 4 bases, J lost 8 bases, and 8 bases lay in between. From germline, CDR1 is MNHEY and CDR2 SVGAGI. CDR3 DNA sequence: TGTGCCAGCAGTTCCCGGGCCGAAGCTTTCTTT. Protein product: CASSSRAEAFF.

The chain has TRBV6-6 and TRBJ2-2, with D perhaps matching TRBD1 or TRBD2 (7 bases each). V lost 9 bases and J lost 7, with 21 bases in between. The germline V gene has CDR1 MNHNY and CDR2 SVGAGI (reference sequence). The CDR3 totals 15 residues. CDR3 in amino acids: CASTVGRGRGGELFF. CDR3 DNA sequence: TGTGCCAGTACGGTGGGGAGGGGGCGAGGCGGGGAGCTGTTTTTT.

The CDR3 coding sequence is TGTGCCAGCAGCTCTGACTGGAACACTGAAGCTTTCTTT. Translating gives CASSSDWNTEAFF. This chain connects TRBV9 to TRBJ1-1; D is unresolved. V was cut by 4 bases and J by 1 base, with 8 bases left in between. The V gene's germline CDR1 is SGDLS and CDR2 YYNGEE. This CDR3 has 13 amino acids. Complete variable domain (other parts from reference TRBV9 and TRBJ1-1): DSGVTQTPKHLITATGQRVTLRCSPRSGDLSVYWYQQSLDQGLQFLIQYYNGEERAKGNILERFSAQQFPDLHSELNLSSLELGDSALYFCASSSDWNTEAFFGQGTRLTVV.

J is TRBJ1-5 and V is TRBV6-5; D gene ambiguous. The CDR3 length is 14 residues. Trimming removed 0 bases from V and 7 bases from J, with 10 bases in between. Germline CDR1 and CDR2: MNHEY and SVGAGI. The CDR3 is CASSYSTGRQPQHF. CDR3 sequence (DNA): TGTGCCAGCAGTTACTCGACGGGGAGGCAGCCCCAGCATTTT.

J is TRBJ2-7 and V is TRBV7-3; the match to TRBD2 covers 9 bases. V shed 3 bases, J shed 5 bases, and the junction held 20 bases outside the gene matches. Germline lookup yields CDR1 SGHTA and CDR2 FQGTGA. The CDR3 covers 19 residues. The DNA for the CDR3 is TGTGCCAGCAGCTTTTCAGGGGGACTAGCAACAGGCGCCCCGAACGAGCAGTACTTC. Its protein product is CASSFSGGLATGAPNEQYF. The entire variable domain, with the rest obtained from reference TRBV7-3 and TRBJ2-7, is as follows: GAGVSQTPSNKVTEKGKYVELRCDPISGHTALYWYRQSLGQGPEFLIYFQGTGAADDSGLPNDRFFAVRPEGSVSTLKIQRTERGDSAVYLCASSFSGGLATGAPNEQYFGPGTRLTVT.

V is TRBV2 and J is TRBJ2-1; a weak D match, TRBD1 (5 bases). There are 11 residues in the CDR3. Per the germline V gene, CDR1 is SNHLY and CDR2 is FYNNEI. V shed 6 bases and J shed 9 bases, with 9 bases lying between them. CDR3 coding DNA: TGTGCCAGCAGACAGGCAGGTGAGCAGTTCTTC. This translates into CASRQAGEQFF.

The chain employs TRBV7-9 and TRBJ2-7, with 7 bases fitting TRBD1. Germline assignment: CDR1 SEHNR and CDR2 FQNEAQ (reference sequence). This CDR3 comprises 14 residues. V shed 5 bases and J 4 bases; nucleotides not matched to a gene: 8. CDR3 bases: TGTGCCAGCAGCCCGGGACAGAATCTTTACGAGCAGTACTTC. As protein: CASSPGQNLYEQYF. Full variable domain (outside the CDR3, taken from reference TRBV7-9 and TRBJ2-7): DTGVSQNPRHKITKRGQNVTFRCDPISEHNRLYWYRQTLGQGPEFLTYFQNEAQLEKSRLLSDRFSAERPKGSFSTLEIQRTEQGDSAMYLCASSPGQNLYEQYFGPGTRLTVT.

CDR3 in DNA: TGTGCCAGCAGCCAAGAAACAGGGTGGTTTTACAATGAGCAGTTCTTC. Translation gives CASSQETGWFYNEQFF. The J gene is TRBJ2-1, the V gene TRBV14; tentative D call: TRBD1 (6 bases). Germline assignment: CDR1 SGHDN and CDR2 FVKESK. Trimming removed 0 bases at V and 4 bases at J, with 13 bases between. CDR3 size: 16 residues.

V is TRBV28 and J is TRBJ1-2; D is uncertain. From germline, CDR1 is MDHEN and CDR2 SYDVKM. The CDR3 covers 12 residues. V lost 2 bases and J lost 8, with 9 bases in between. CDR3: CASSLRQAGYTF. Here the CDR3 DNA reads TGTGCCAGCAGTTTACGCCAGGCAGGCTACACCTTC.

V is TRBV5-1 and J is TRBJ2-1; TRBD2 agrees at 10 bases. The germline V gene has CDR1 SGHRS and CDR2 YFSETQ. There are 16 residues in the CDR3. Unmatched junction bases numbered 9, after V lost 2 bases and J lost 7 bases. Here the CDR3 DNA reads TGCGCCAGCAGCTTCCTAGCGGGAGAGACGTGGAATGAGCAGTTCTTC. Its protein product is CASSFLAGETWNEQFF. Variable domain in full (rest from reference TRBV5-1 and TRBJ2-1): KAGVTQTPRYLIKTRGQQVTLSCSPISGHRSVSWYQQTPGQGLQFLFEYFSETQRNKGNFPGRFSGRQFSNSRSEMNVSTLELGDSALYLCASSFLAGETWNEQFFGPGTRLTVL.

This clone was counted once. The chain employs TRBV28 and TRBJ1-2, with a weak D call TRBD1 (6 bases). Trimming removed 6 bases from V and 2 bases from J, with 10 bases in between. CDR3 length: 13 amino acids. CDR1 is MDHEN, CDR2 SYDVKM, per germline. This CDR3 is CASRVTGNYGYTF. CDR3 DNA: TGTGCCAGCAGAGTTACAGGGAACTATGGCTACACCTTC.

On this clone: Other DNA sequences in the sample encode the same CDR3. V is TRBV28 and J is TRBJ1-1; maybe TRBD1 (6 bases). Germline-derived CDR1 and CDR2 are MDHEN and SYDVKM. The CDR3 contains 14 residues. V was pared by 4 bases and J by 1 base, with 10 bases between. This chain's CDR3 is CASSSGTPNTEAFF. The CDR3 region has the DNA TGTGCCAGCAGTTCCGGGACACCGAACACTGAAGCTTTCTTT.